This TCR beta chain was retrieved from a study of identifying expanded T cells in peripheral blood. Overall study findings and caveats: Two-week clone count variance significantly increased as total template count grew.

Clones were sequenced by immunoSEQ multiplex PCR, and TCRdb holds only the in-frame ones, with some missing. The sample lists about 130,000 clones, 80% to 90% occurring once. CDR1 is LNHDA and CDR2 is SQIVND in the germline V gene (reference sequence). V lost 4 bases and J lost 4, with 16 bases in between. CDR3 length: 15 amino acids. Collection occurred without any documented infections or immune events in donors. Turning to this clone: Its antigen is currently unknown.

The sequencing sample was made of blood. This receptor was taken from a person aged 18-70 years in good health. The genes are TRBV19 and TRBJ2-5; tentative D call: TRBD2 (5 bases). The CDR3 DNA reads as TGTGCCAGTAGTACACCCCAACGGGCGGGAGAGACCCAGTACTTC. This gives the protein CASSTPQRAGETQYF.